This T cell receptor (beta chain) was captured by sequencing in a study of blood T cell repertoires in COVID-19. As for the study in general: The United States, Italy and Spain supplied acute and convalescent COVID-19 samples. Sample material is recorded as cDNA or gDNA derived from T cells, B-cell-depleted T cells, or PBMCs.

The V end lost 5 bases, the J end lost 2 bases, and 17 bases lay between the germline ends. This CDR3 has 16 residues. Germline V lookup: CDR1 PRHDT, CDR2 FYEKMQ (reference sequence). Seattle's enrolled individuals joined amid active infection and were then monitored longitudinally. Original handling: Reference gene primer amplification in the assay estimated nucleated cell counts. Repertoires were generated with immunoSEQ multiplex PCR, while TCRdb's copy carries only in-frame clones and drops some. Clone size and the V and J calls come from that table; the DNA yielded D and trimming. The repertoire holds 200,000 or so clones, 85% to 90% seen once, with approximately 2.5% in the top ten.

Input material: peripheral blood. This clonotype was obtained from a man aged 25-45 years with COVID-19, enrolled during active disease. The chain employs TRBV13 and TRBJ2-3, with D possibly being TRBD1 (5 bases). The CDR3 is CASSPQWGVNTDTQYF. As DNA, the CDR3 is TGTGCCAGCAGCCCCCAATGGGGCGTGAACACAGATACGCAGTATTTT. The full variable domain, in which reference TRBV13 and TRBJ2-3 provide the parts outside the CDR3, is AAGVIQSPRHLIKEKRETATLKCYPIPRHDTVYWYQQGPGQDPQFLISFYEKMQSDKGSIPDRFSAQQFSDYHSELNMSSLELGDSALYFCASSPQWGVNTDTQYFGPGTRLTVL.